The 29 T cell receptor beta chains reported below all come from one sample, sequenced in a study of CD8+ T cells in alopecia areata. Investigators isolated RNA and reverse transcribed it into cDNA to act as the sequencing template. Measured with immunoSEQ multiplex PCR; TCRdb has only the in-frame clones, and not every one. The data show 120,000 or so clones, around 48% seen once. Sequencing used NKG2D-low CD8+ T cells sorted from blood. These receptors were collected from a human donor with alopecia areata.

CDR3 nucleotides: TGTGCCAGCTCTCCGGACGGGGGCATGAACACTGAAGCTTTCTTT. Translating gives CASSPDGGMNTEAFF. This chain joins TRBV25-1 and TRBJ1-1; the D gene is possibly TRBD1 (6 bases). The CDR3 extends over 15 amino acids. The germline V gene has CDR1 MGHDK and CDR2 SYGVNS. V dropped 8 bases and J dropped 0 bases, with 16 bases sitting between them.

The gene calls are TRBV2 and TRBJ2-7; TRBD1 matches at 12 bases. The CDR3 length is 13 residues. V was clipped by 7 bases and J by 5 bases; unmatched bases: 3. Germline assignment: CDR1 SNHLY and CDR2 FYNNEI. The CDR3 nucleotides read TGTGCCAGCATGGGACAGGGGGCCCACGAGCAGTACTTC. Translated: CASMGQGAHEQYF.

The CDR3: CASSDRSGYGYTF. The CDR3 bases are TGTGCCAGCAGTGACAGGAGTGGCTATGGCTACACCTTC. This sequence joins TRBV25-1 and TRBJ1-2; D is undetermined. The V end was cut by 3 bases, the J end by 4 bases, with 9 bases between. Germline-derived CDR1 and CDR2 are MGHDK and SYGVNS. The CDR3 is 13 residues long.

The CDR3 coding sequence is TGCAGCGGCTCAGGACGGACCTATGGCTACACCTTC. This translates into CSGSGRTYGYTF. V gene TRBV29-1 combines with J gene TRBJ1-2; no reliable D call. Germline CDR1 reads SQVTM; CDR2 reads ANQGSEA. V shed 7 bases and J shed 4 bases, with 13 bases lying between them. The length of the CDR3 is 12 residues.

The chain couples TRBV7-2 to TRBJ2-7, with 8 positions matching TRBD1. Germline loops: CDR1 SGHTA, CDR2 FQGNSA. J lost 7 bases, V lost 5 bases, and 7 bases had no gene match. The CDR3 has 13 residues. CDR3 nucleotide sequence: TGTGCCAGCAGCCCTGGACAGGGACGAGAGCAGTACTTC. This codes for CASSPGQGREQYF.

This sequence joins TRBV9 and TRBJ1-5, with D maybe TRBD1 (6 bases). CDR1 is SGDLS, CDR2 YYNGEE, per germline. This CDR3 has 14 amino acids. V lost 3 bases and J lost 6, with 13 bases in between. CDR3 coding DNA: TGTGCCAGCAGCGAGGGACATTCAGGTCAGCCCCAGCATTTT. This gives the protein CASSEGHSGQPQHF.

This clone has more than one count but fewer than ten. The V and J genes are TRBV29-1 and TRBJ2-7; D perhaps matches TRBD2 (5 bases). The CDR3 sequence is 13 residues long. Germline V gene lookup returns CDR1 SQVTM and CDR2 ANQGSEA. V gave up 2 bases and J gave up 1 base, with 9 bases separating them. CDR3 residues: CSVESGNSYEQYF. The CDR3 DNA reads TGCAGCGTTGAATCCGGGAATTCCTACGAGCAGTACTTC.

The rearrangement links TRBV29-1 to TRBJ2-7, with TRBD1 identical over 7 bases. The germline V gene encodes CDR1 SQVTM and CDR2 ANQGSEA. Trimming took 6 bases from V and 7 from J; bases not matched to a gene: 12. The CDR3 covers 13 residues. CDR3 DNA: TGCAGCGTCGAACCCGGACAGGCCGGGGAGCAGTACTTC. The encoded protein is CSVEPGQAGEQYF.

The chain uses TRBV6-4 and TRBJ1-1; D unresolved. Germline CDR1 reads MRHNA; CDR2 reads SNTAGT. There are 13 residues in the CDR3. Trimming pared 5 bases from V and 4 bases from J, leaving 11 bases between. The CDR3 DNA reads TGTGCCAGCAGTTTAGAGGACCGCACTGAAGCTTTCTTT. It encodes CASSLEDRTEAFF.

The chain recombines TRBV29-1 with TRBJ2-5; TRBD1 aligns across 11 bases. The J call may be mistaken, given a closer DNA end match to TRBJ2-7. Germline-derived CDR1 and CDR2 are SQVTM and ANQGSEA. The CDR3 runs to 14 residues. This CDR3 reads CSVDGQGADYEQYF. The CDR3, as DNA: TGCAGCGTTGATGGACAGGGGGCGGACTACGAGCAGTACTTC.

In DNA form, the CDR3 reads TGTGCCAGCAGCATGGGACTAGCGGTTGAGCAGTTCTTC. Its protein product is CASSMGLAVEQFF. The chain combines TRBV5-6 with TRBJ2-1, with TRBD2 matching over 11 bases. The CDR3 covers 13 residues. CDR1 and CDR2 (germline): SGHDT, YYEEEE. The J segment lost 9 bases and the V segment lost 4 bases, leaving 3 bases of the junction unmatched. Together with reference TRBV5-6 and TRBJ2-1, the CDR3 gives the full variable domain: DAGVTQSPTHLIKTRGQQVTLRCSPKSGHDTVSWYQQALGQGPQFIFQYYEEEERQRGNFPDRFSGHQFPNYSSELNVNALLLGDSALYLCASSMGLAVEQFFGPGTRLTVL.

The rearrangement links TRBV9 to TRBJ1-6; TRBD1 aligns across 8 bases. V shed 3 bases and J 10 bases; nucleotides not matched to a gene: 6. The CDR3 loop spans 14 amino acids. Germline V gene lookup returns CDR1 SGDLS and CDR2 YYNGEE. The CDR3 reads CASSGGQGGSPLHF. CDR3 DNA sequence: TGTGCCAGCAGCGGAGGACAGGGAGGGTCACCCCTCCACTTT.

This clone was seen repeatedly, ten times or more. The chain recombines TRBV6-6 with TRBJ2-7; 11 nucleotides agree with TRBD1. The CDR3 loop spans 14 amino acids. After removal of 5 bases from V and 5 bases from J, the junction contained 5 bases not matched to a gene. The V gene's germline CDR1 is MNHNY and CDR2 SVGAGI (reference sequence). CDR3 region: CASSRGQGEDEQYF. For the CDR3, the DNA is TGTGCCAGCAGTAGGGGACAGGGGGAGGACGAGCAGTACTTC.

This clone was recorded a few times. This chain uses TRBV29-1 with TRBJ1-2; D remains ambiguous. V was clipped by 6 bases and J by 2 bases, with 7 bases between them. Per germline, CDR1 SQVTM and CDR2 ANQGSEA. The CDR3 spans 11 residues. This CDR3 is CSVIGNYGYTF. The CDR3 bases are TGCAGCGTGATAGGGAACTATGGCTACACCTTC.

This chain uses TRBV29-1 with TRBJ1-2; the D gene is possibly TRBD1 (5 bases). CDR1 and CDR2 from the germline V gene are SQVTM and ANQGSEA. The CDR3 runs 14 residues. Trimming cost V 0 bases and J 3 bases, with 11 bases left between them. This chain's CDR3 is CSVEDPDSYYGYTF. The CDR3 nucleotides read TGCAGCGTTGAAGACCCCGACAGCTACTATGGCTACACCTTC.

The CDR3 here is CACPVGTEAFF. In DNA form, the CDR3 reads TGTGCCTGTCCTGTTGGGACAGAAGCTTTCTTT. The genes are TRBV30 and TRBJ1-1, with D tentatively TRBD1 (6 bases). CDR1 is GTSNPN and CDR2 is SVGIG in the germline V gene (reference sequence). V gave up 6 bases and J gave up 8 bases, with 13 bases separating them. This CDR3 contains 11 residues.

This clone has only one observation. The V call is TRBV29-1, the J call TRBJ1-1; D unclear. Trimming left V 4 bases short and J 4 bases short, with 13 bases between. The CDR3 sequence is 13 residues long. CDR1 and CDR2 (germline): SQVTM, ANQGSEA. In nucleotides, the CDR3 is TGCAGCGTTGCGCCGGGAATGGGCACTGAAGCTTTCTTT. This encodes CSVAPGMGTEAFF.

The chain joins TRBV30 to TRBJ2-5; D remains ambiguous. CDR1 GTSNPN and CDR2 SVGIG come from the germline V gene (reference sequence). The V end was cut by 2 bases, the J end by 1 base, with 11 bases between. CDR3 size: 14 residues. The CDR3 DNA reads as TGTGCCTGGAGTTTTGGGTTGGGCCAAGAGACCCAGTACTTC. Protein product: CAWSFGLGQETQYF. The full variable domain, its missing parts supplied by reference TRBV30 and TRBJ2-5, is SQTIHQWPATLVQPVGSPLSLECTVEGTSNPNLYWYRQAAGRGLQLLFYSVGIGQISSEVPQNLSASRPQDRQFILSSKKLLLSDSGFYLCAWSFGLGQETQYFGPGTRLLVL.

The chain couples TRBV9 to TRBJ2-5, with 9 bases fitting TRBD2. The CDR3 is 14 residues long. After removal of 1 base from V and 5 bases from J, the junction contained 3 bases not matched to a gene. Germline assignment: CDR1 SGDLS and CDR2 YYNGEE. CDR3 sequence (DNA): TGTGCCAGCAGCGTAAGCGGGGGGATCGAGACCCAGTACTTC. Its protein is CASSVSGGIETQYF.

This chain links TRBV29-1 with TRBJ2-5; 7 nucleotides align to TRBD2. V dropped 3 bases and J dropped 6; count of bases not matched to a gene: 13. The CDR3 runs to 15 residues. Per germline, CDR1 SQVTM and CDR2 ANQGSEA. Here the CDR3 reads CSVDTTTSKLQTQYF. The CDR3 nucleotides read TGCAGCGTTGACACTACGACTAGCAAGTTACAGACCCAGTACTTC.

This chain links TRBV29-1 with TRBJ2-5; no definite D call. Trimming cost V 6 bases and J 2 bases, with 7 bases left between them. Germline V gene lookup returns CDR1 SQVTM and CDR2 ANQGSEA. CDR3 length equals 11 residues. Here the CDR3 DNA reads TGCAGCGTCCTAGAACAAGAGACCCAGTACTTC. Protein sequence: CSVLEQETQYF.

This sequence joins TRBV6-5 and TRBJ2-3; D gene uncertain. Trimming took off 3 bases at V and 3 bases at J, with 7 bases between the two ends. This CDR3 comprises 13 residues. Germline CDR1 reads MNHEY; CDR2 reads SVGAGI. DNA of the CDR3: TGTGCCAGCAGTTATTCCTTGACAGATACGCAGTATTTT. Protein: CASSYSLTDTQYF.

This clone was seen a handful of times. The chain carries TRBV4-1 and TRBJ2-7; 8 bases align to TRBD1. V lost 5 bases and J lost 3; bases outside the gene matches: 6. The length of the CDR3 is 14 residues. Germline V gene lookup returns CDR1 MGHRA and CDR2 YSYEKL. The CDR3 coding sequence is TGCGCCAGCAGCGAGACAGGGGTCGGCTACGAGCAGTACTTC. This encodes CASSETGVGYEQYF.

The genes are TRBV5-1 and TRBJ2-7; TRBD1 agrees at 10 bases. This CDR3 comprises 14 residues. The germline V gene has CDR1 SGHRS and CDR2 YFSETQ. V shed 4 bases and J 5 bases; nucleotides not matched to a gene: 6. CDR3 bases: TGCGCCAGCAGCCCCGGGACAGGGGAGGACGAGCAGTACTTC. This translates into CASSPGTGEDEQYF.

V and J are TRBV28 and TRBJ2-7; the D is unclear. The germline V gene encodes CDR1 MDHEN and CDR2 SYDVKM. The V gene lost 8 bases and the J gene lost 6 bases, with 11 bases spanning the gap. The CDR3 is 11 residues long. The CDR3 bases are TGTGCCAGCTCCCTGGAGATCGAGCAGTACTTC. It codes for CASSLEIEQYF.

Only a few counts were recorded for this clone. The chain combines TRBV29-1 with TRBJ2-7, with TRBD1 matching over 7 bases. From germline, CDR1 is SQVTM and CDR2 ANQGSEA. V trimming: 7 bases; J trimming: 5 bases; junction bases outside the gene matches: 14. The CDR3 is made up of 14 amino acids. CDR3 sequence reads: CSAAPGQYSDEQYF. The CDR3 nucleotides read TGCAGCGCCGCACCGGGACAGTATTCGGACGAGCAGTACTTC.

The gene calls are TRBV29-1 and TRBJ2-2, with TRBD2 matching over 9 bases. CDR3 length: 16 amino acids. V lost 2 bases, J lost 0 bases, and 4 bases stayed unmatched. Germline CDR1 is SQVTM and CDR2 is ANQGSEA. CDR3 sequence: CSVEPSGATNTGELFF. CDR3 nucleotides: TGCAGCGTTGAACCTAGCGGGGCCACGAACACCGGGGAGCTGTTTTTT.

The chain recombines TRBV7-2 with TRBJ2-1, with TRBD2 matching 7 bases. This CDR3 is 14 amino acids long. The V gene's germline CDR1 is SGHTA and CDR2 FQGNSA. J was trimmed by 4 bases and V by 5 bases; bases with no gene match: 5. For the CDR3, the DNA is TGTGCCAGCAGCCTGGGACTATCGTACAATGAGCAGTTCTTC. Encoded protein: CASSLGLSYNEQFF.

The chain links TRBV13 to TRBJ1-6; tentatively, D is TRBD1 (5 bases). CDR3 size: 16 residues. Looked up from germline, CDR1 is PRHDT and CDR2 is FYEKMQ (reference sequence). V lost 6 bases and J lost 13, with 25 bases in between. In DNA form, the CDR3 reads TGTGCCAGCAGGGTTGGTTCAACAGGCGGATTGAGTCCCCTCCACTTT. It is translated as CASRVGSTGGLSPLHF.